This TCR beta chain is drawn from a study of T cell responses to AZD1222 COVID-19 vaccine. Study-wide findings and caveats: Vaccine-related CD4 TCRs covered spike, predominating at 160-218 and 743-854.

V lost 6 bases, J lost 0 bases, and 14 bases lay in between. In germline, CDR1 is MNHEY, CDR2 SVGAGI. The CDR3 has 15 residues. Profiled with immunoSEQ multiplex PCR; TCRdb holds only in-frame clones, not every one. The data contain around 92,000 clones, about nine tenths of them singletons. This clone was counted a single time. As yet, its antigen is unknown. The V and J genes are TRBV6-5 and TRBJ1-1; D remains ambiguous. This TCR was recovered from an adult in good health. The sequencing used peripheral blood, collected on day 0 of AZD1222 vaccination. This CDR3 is CASRGSRGMNTEAFF. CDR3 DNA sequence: TGTGCCAGCAGGGGCTCCCGAGGAATGAACACTGAAGCTTTCTTT.